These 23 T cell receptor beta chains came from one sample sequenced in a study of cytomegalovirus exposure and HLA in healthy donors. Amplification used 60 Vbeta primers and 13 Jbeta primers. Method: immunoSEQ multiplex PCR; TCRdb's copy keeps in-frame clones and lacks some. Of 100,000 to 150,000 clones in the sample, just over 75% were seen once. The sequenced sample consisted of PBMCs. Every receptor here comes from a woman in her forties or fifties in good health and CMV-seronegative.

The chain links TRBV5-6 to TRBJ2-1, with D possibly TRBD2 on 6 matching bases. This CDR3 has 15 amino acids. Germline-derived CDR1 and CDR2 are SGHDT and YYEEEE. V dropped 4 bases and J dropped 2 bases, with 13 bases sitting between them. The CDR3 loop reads CASSPEGIPYNEQFF. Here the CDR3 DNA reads TGTGCCAGCAGCCCGGAGGGAATTCCCTACAATGAGCAGTTCTTC. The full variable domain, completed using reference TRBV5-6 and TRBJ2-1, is DAGVTQSPTHLIKTRGQQVTLRCSPKSGHDTVSWYQQALGQGPQFIFQYYEEEERQRGNFPDRFSGHQFPNYSSELNVNALLLGDSALYLCASSPEGIPYNEQFFGPGTRLTVL.

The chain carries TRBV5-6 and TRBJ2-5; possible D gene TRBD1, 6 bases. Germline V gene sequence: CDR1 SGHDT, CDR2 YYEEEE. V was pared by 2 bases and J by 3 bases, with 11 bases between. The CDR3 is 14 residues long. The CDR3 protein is CASSFVTGEETQYF. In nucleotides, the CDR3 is TGTGCCAGCAGCTTTGTGACAGGAGAAGAGACCCAGTACTTC.

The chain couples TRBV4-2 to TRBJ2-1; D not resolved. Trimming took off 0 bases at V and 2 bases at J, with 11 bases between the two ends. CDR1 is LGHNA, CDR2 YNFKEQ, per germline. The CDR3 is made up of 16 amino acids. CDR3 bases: TGTGCCAGCAGCCAAGAGCTCCAGAGCGCCTACAATGAGCAGTTCTTC. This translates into CASSQELQSAYNEQFF.

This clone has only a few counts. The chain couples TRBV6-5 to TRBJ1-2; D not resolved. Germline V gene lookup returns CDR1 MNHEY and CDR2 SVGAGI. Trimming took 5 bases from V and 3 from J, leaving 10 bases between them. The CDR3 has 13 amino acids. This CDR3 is CASSRTVDYGYTF. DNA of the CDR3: TGTGCCAGCAGTCGCACGGTTGACTATGGCTACACCTTC.

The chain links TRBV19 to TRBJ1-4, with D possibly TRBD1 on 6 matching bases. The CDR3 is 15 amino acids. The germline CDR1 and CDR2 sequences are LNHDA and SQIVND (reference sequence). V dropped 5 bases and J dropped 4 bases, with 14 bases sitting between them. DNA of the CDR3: TGTGCCAGTAGTCTGGACAGCGCCTTTAATGAAAAACTGTTTTTT. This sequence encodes CASSLDSAFNEKLFF.

This CDR3 reads CASSVGGGGTRGTEAFF. CDR3 DNA: TGTGCCAGCAGCGTAGGGGGAGGGGGAACTCGGGGCACTGAAGCTTTCTTT. The J gene is TRBJ1-1, the V gene TRBV9, with D possibly being TRBD1 (6 bases). The germline V gene has CDR1 SGDLS and CDR2 YYNGEE. Trimming stripped 0 bases from V and 4 bases from J, with 19 bases between. This CDR3 spans 17 amino acids.

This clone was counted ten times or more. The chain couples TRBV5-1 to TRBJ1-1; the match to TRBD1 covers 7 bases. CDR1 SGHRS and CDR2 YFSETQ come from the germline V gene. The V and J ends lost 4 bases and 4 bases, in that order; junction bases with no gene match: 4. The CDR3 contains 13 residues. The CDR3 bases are TGCGCCAGCAGCAGGGGGCTTAGCACTGAAGCTTTCTTT. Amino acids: CASSRGLSTEAFF.

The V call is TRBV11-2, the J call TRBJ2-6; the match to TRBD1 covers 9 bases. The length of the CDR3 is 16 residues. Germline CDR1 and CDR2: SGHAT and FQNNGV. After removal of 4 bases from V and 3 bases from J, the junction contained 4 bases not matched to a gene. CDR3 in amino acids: CASSSRQGGGANVLTF. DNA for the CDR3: TGTGCCAGCAGCTCGAGACAGGGGGGTGGGGCCAACGTCCTGACTTTC.

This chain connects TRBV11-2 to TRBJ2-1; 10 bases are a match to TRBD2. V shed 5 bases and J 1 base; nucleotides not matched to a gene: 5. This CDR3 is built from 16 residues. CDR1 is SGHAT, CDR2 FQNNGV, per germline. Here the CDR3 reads CASSPNSGRSYNEQFF. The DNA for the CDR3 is TGTGCCAGCAGCCCCAATAGCGGGAGGTCCTACAATGAGCAGTTCTTC.

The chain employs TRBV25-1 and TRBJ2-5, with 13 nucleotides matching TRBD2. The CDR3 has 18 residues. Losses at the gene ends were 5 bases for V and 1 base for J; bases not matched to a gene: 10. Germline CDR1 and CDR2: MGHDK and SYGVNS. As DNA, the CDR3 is TGTGCCAGCAGTTTAACCATGGGACTAGCGGGATCCCAAGAGACCCAGTACTTC. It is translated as CASSLTMGLAGSQETQYF.

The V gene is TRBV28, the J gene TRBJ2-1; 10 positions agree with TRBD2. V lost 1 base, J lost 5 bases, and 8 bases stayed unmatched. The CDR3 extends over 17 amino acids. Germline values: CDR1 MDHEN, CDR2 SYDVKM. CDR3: CASSLYPPGLAHNEQFF. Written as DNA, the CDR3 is TGTGCCAGCAGTTTATATCCTCCGGGACTAGCGCACAATGAGCAGTTCTTC.

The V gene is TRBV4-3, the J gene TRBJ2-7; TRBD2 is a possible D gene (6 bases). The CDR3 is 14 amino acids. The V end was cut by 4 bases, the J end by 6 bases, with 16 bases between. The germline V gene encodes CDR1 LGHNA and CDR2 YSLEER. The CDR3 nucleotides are TGCGCCAGCAGCCCCGGGACTCTGTCCATCGAGCAGTACTTC. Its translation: CASSPGTLSIEQYF.

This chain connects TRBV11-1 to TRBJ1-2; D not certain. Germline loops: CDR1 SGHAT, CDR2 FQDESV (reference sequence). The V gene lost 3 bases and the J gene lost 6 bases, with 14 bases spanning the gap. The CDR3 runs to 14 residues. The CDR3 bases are TGTGCCAGCAGCTTCGGTGTAACGTCTCATGGCTACACCTTC. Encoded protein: CASSFGVTSHGYTF.

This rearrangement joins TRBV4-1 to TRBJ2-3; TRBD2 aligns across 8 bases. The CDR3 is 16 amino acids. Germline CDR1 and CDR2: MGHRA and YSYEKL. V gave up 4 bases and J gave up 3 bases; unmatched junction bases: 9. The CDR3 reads CASSPTPSGSTDTQYF. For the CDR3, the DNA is TGCGCCAGCAGCCCCACGCCCAGCGGGAGTACAGATACGCAGTATTTT.

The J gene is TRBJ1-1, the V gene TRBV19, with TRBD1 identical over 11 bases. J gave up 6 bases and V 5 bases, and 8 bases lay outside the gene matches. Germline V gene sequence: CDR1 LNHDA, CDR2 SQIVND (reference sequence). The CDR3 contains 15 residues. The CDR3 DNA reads TGTGCCAGTAGTCCGAGGACAGGGGGCTTCGCTGAAGCTTTCTTT. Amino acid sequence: CASSPRTGGFAEAFF.

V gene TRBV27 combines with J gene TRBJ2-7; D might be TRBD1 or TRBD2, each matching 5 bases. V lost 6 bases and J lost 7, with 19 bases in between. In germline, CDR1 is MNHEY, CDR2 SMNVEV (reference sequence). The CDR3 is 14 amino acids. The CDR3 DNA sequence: TGTGCCAGCAGCCCCCCGGGGCCACTGCGGGAGCAGTACGTC. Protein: CASSPPGPLREQYV.

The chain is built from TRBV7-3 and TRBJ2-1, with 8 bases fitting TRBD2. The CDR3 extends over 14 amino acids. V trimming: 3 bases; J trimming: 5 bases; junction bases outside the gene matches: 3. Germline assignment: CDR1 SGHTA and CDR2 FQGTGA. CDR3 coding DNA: TGTGCCAGCAGCTTCGGACTAGCAGACAATGAGCAGTTCTTC. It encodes CASSFGLADNEQFF. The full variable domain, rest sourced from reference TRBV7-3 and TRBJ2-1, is GAGVSQTPSNKVTEKGKYVELRCDPISGHTALYWYRQSLGQGPEFLIYFQGTGAADDSGLPNDRFFAVRPEGSVSTLKIQRTERGDSAVYLCASSFGLADNEQFFGPGTRLTVL.

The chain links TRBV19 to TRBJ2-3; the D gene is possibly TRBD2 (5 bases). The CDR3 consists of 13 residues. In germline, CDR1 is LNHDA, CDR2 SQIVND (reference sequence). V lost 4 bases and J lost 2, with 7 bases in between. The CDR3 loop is CASSSGFTDTQYF. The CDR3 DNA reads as TGTGCCAGTAGTAGCGGGTTCACAGATACGCAGTATTTT.

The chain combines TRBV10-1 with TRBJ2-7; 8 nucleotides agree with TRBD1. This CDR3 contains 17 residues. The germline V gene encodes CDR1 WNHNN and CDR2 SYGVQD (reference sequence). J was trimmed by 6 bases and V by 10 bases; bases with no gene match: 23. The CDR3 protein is CATSGGECRSRVGEQYF. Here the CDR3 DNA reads TGCGCCACCTCAGGGGGCGAATGTAGGTCCCGAGTCGGCGAGCAGTACTTC.

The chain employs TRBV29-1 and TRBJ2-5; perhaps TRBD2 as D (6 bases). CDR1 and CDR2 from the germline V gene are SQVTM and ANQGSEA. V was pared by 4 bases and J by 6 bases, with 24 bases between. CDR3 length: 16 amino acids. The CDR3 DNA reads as TGCAGCGTTGCCTCGCCCCTTAGCGGATCGGGAAAGACCCAGTACTTC. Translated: CSVASPLSGSGKTQYF.

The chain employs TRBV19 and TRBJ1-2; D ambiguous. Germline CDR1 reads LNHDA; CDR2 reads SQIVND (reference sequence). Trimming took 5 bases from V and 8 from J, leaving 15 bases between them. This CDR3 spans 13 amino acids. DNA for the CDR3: TGTGCCAGTAGTCTAACCCTCGTCTGGGGCTACACCTTC. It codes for CASSLTLVWGYTF.

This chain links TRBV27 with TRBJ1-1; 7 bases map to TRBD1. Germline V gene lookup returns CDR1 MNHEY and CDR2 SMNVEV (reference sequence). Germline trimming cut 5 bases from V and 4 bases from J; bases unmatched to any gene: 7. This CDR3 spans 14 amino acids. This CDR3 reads CASSPQGVSTEAFF. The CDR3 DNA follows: TGTGCCAGCAGTCCGCAGGGGGTCAGCACTGAAGCTTTCTTT.

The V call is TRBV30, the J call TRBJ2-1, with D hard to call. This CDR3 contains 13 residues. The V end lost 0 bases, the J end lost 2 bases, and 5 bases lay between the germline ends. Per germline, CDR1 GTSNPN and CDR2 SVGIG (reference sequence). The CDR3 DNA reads TGTGCCTGGAGTGTACTAACCTACAATGAGCAGTTCTTC. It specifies CAWSVLTYNEQFF.